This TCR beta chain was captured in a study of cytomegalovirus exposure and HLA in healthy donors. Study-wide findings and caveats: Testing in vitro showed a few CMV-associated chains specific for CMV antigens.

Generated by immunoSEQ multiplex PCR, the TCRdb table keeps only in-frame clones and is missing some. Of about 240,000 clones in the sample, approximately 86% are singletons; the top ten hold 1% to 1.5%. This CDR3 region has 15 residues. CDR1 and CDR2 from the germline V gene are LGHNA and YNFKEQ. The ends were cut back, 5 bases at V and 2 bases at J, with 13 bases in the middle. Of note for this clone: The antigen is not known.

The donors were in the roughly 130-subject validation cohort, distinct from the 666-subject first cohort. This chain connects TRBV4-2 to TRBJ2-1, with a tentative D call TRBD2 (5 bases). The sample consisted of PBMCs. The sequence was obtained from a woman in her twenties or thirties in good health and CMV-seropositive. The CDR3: CASSFSESPYNEQFF. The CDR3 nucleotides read TGTGCCAGCAGCTTTAGCGAATCCCCCTACAATGAGCAGTTCTTC.